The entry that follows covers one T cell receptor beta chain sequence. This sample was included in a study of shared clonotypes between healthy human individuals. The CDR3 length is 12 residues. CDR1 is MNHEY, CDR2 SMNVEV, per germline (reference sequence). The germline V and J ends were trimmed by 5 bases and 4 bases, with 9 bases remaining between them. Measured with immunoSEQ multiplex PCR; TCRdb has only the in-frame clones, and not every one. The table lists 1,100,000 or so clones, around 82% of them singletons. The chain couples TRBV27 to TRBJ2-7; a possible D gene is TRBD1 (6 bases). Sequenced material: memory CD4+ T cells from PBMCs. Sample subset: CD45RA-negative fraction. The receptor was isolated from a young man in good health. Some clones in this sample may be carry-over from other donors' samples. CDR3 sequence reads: CASSGQWYEQYF. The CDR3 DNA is TGTGCCAGCAGTGGACAGTGGTACGAGCAGTACTTC.